The 25 T cell receptor beta chains reported below all come from one sample, sequenced in a study of STAT5B mutations in CD4+ large granular lymphocyte leukemia. TCRdb's table, derived via immunoSEQ multiplex PCR, lists solely in-frame clones and lacks some. In the table there are 22,000 or so clones, about 79% of which are singletons. Material: CD4+ T cells from blood buffy coats. All receptors derive from a human donor in good health.

The V and J genes are TRBV2 and TRBJ1-1, with TRBD1 matching 7 bases. V lost 6 bases, J lost 5 bases, and 9 bases stayed unmatched. The CDR3 consists of 14 residues. Germline CDR1 is SNHLY and CDR2 is FYNNEI. CDR3 sequence (DNA): TGTGCCAGCAGGGTTAATTACAGGGGTACTGAAGCTTTCTTT. Translation: CASRVNYRGTEAFF.

This rearrangement joins TRBV29-1 to TRBJ2-3; 9 positions match TRBD2. Looked up from germline, CDR1 is SQVTM and CDR2 is ANQGSEA. V was clipped by 4 bases and J by 4 bases; unmatched bases: 3. There are 13 residues in the CDR3. The CDR3 DNA is TGCAGCGTTGTGCGGGGGGGAGCAGATACGCAGTATTTT. Its protein is CSVVRGGADTQYF.

The chain has TRBV15 and TRBJ2-3; 8 bases line up with TRBD2. CDR3 length: 15 amino acids. CDR1 is LNHNV, CDR2 YYDKDF, per germline (reference sequence). Trimming took 3 bases from V and 1 from J; bases not matched to a gene: 3. In DNA, the CDR3 is TGTGCCACCAGCAGTTGGCGGGGGGGCACAGATACGCAGTATTTT. This encodes CATSSWRGGTDTQYF.

The chain joins TRBV7-8 to TRBJ2-7; no reliable D call. Trimming cost V 5 bases and J 6 bases, with 14 bases left between them. In germline, CDR1 is SGHVS, CDR2 FQNEAQ. The CDR3 totals 13 residues. The CDR3 sequence is CASSPGRSSEQYF. The CDR3 nucleotides read TGTGCCAGCAGCCCCGGTCGGAGCAGCGAGCAGTACTTC.

The chain combines TRBV5-1 with TRBJ2-7; the match to TRBD1 covers 7 bases. The CDR3 is 14 amino acids. The V and J ends lost 3 bases and 4 bases, in that order; junction bases with no gene match: 7. Germline V gene sequence: CDR1 SGHRS, CDR2 YFSETQ. This chain's CDR3 is CASSWTGQVYEQYF. The CDR3 bases are TGCGCCAGCAGCTGGACAGGACAGGTGTACGAGCAGTACTTC.

This chain links TRBV7-2 with TRBJ2-1; D remains ambiguous. Germline CDR1 and CDR2: SGHTA and FQGNSA. The CDR3 totals 14 residues. V lost 8 bases, J lost 3 bases, and 14 bases lay in between. The CDR3 here is CASATRLRYNEQFF. The CDR3 DNA reads as TGTGCCAGCGCGACTCGTCTCCGCTACAATGAGCAGTTCTTC.

The chain carries TRBV6-6 and TRBJ2-4; 9 bases align to TRBD2. This CDR3 spans 13 amino acids. Germline V gene data show CDR1 as MNHNY and CDR2 as SVGAGI (reference sequence). The junction had 5 bases not matched to a gene; V was cut back by 8 bases and J by 6 bases. CDR3 loop: CASAWRGGNIQYF. As DNA, the CDR3 is TGTGCCAGCGCTTGGCGGGGGGGAAACATTCAGTACTTC.

This chain uses TRBV5-8 with TRBJ2-1; the match to TRBD2 covers 16 bases. Germline V gene lookup returns CDR1 SGHTS and CDR2 YDEGEE. V lost 7 bases to trimming and J lost 8 bases; unmatched junction nucleotides: 12. The CDR3 has 17 residues. In nucleotides, the CDR3 is TGTGCCAGCGGAGTCGGGACTAGCGGGGGGGGAAGGGATGAGCAGTTCTTC. Protein: CASGVGTSGGGRDEQFF. The full variable domain, rest sourced from reference TRBV5-8 and TRBJ2-1, is EAGVTQSPTHLIKTRGQQATLRCSPISGHTSVYWYQQALGLGLQFLLWYDEGEERNRGNFPPRFSGRQFPNYSSELNVNALELEDSALYLCASGVGTSGGGRDEQFFGPGTRLTVL.

The rearrangement joins TRBV6-5 to TRBJ1-1; no clear D. The ends were cut back, 2 bases at V and 1 base at J, with 11 bases in the middle. Germline loops: CDR1 MNHEY, CDR2 SVGAGI. This CDR3 spans 15 amino acids. The CDR3 here is CASSYGSFRNTEAFF. The CDR3 nucleotides are TGTGCCAGCAGTTACGGATCATTTCGGAACACTGAAGCTTTCTTT.

V gene TRBV13 combines with J gene TRBJ2-1; D remains ambiguous. The ends were cut back, 5 bases at V and 4 bases at J, with 15 bases in the middle. The CDR3 totals 15 residues. Per the germline V gene, CDR1 is PRHDT and CDR2 is FYEKMQ (reference sequence). As DNA, the CDR3 is TGTGCCAGCAGCCTACAGAGAAAATTTTACAATGAGCAGTTCTTC. This sequence encodes CASSLQRKFYNEQFF.

The chain carries TRBV4-3 and TRBJ2-3; no reliable D call. The CDR3 runs 13 residues. In germline, CDR1 is LGHNA, CDR2 YSLEER. V was cut by 0 bases and J by 4 bases, with 5 bases left in between. CDR3 residues: CASSQERPDTQYF. The CDR3 coding sequence is TGCGCCAGCAGCCAAGAAAGGCCAGATACGCAGTATTTT.

With regard to this clone: One junction end disagrees with the germline gene, perhaps due to a read error. The genes are TRBV7-2 and TRBJ1-2; D perhaps matches TRBD1 (6 bases). CDR3 size: 14 residues. Germline assignment: CDR1 SGHTA and CDR2 FQGNSA. The CDR3 loop is CASSLLGGAQALSF. In nucleotides, the CDR3 is TGTGCCAGCAGCTTATTGGGGGGGGCGCAGGCTCTCTCCTTC.

Comments on this clone: Other nucleotide sequences in the sample specify the same CDR3. The chain employs TRBV4-3 and TRBJ1-1; D is undetermined. CDR3 length equals 13 residues. Germline V gene data show CDR1 as LGHNA and CDR2 as YSLEER. V was shortened by 0 bases and J by 1 base, with 3 bases between the two germline ends. The CDR3 sequence: CASSQDRNTEAFF. Here the CDR3 DNA reads TGCGCCAGCAGCCAAGACAGGAACACTGAAGCTTTCTTT.

The J gene is TRBJ2-7, the V gene TRBV6-6; possible D gene TRBD2, 6 bases. The CDR3 has 13 amino acids. Per germline, CDR1 MNHNY and CDR2 SVGAGI (reference sequence). V dropped 1 base and J dropped 4 bases, with 8 bases sitting between them. CDR3 protein: CASSYLADYEQYF. DNA of the CDR3: TGTGCCAGCAGTTACTTAGCGGATTACGAGCAGTACTTC.

V usage is TRBV11-2 and J usage is TRBJ2-2; TRBD2 matches at 11 bases. There are 16 residues in the CDR3. V was clipped by 5 bases and J by 3 bases; unmatched bases: 5. CDR1 is SGHAT, CDR2 FQNNGV, per germline. The CDR3 reads CASSALAGAYTGELFF. CDR3 bases: TGTGCCAGCAGCGCACTAGCGGGGGCCTACACCGGGGAGCTGTTTTTT.

This chain links TRBV29-1 with TRBJ2-3, with TRBD2 matching over 9 bases. The CDR3 has 15 residues. The V gene's germline CDR1 is SQVTM and CDR2 ANQGSEA. After removal of 4 bases from V and 0 bases from J, the junction contained 5 bases not matched to a gene. The CDR3 here is CSVGGGELSTDTQYF. The CDR3 DNA is TGCAGCGTTGGCGGGGGGGAGCTTAGCACAGATACGCAGTATTTT.

In its sample, this clone was seen once. The chain joins TRBV7-9 to TRBJ2-3; D could derive from TRBD1 or TRBD2 (6 bases each). The CDR3 contains 17 residues. Germline V gives CDR1 SEHNR, CDR2 FQNEAQ (reference sequence). V lost 4 bases, J lost 1 base, and 18 bases lay in between. The CDR3 region has the DNA TGTGCCAGCAGCTCCCGAGGGGGGATCGCCGGCACAGATACGCAGTATTTT. Translation gives CASSSRGGIAGTDTQYF.

On this clone: A read error may produce the germline difference seen at one junction end. The rearrangement joins TRBV28 to TRBJ2-1; unclear D gene. From germline, CDR1 is MDHEN and CDR2 SYDVKM. The CDR3 has 11 amino acids. Written as DNA, the CDR3 is TGTGCCAGCAGCCCCTATAATGAGCAGTTCTTC. Its protein product is CASSPYNEQFF. The whole variable domain, filled in from reference TRBV28 and TRBJ2-1, reads DVKVTQSSRYLVKRTGEKVFLECVQDMDHENMFWYRQDPGLGLRLIYFSYDVKMKEKGDIPEGYSVSREKKERFSLILESASTNQTSMYLCASSPYNEQFFGPGTRLTVL.

This clone was detected only a few times. The gene calls are TRBV10-3 and TRBJ2-2, with 10 bases that match TRBD1. Germline lookup yields CDR1 ENHRY and CDR2 SYGVKD. The ends lost 6 bases at V and 6 bases at J; junction bases unmatched: 7. The CDR3 spans 15 residues. The CDR3 loop is CAISATGGEAGELFF. The CDR3 bases are TGTGCCATCAGCGCGACAGGGGGCGAAGCCGGGGAGCTGTTTTTT.

The chain couples TRBV29-1 to TRBJ2-3, with D perhaps assigned TRBD1 or TRBD2 (6 bases each). V was trimmed by 8 bases and J by 4 bases, leaving 16 bases between them. Germline V lookup: CDR1 SQVTM, CDR2 ANQGSEA. CDR3 length: 13 residues. The CDR3 coding sequence is TGCAGCATTGCCGGGGGCAGCTCAGATACGCAGTATTTT. As protein: CSIAGGSSDTQYF.

The genes are TRBV9 and TRBJ2-3; D might be TRBD2 (6 bases). Germline lookup yields CDR1 SGDLS and CDR2 YYNGEE. The CDR3 has 18 residues. The V and J ends lost 0 bases and 0 bases respectively, with 17 bases between them. CDR3 nucleotides: TGTGCCAGCAGCGTAGGGCCCCCGGGGCGGGGAAGCACAGATACGCAGTATTTT. Its translation: CASSVGPPGRGSTDTQYF.

V and J are TRBV18 and TRBJ1-4; D is unresolved. This CDR3 is 14 amino acids long. Germline V lookup: CDR1 KGHSH, CDR2 LQKENI. V dropped 1 base and J dropped 6 bases, with 9 bases sitting between them. The CDR3 is CASSPLSQDEKLFF. The CDR3 DNA reads TGTGCCAGCTCACCACTCTCTCAGGATGAAAAACTGTTTTTT.

The rearrangement links TRBV9 to TRBJ1-2; no definite D call. V dropped 0 bases and J dropped 3 bases, with 12 bases sitting between them. Germline V CDR1 and CDR2: SGDLS, YYNGEE. The CDR3 covers 15 residues. The CDR3 sequence: CASSVGEGADYGYTF. CDR3 DNA: TGTGCCAGCAGCGTAGGTGAGGGCGCGGACTATGGCTACACCTTC.

This clone was picked up a small number of times. The V call is TRBV4-1, the J call TRBJ2-3, with 14 bases lining up with TRBD2. The length of the CDR3 is 19 residues. Germline V gene sequence: CDR1 MGHRA, CDR2 YSYEKL. Trimming cost V 1 base and J 1 base; bases outside gene matches: 7. The CDR3 loop reads CASSQARTSGGPGTDTQYF. CDR3 in DNA: TGCGCCAGCAGCCAAGCCCGGACTAGCGGGGGGCCGGGCACAGATACGCAGTATTTT.

The rearrangement uses TRBV5-1 and TRBJ2-2, with TRBD2 as a possible D gene (6 bases). This CDR3 comprises 15 residues. Germline V gene data show CDR1 as SGHRS and CDR2 as YFSETQ. The V end was cut by 3 bases, the J end by 0 bases, with 9 bases between. In DNA form, the CDR3 reads TGCGCCAGCAGCTCGCTAGCGTCGAACACCGGGGAGCTGTTTTTT. This gives the protein CASSSLASNTGELFF. Variable domain in full (rest from reference TRBV5-1 and TRBJ2-2): KAGVTQTPRYLIKTRGQQVTLSCSPISGHRSVSWYQQTPGQGLQFLFEYFSETQRNKGNFPGRFSGRQFSNSRSEMNVSTLELGDSALYLCASSSLASNTGELFFGEGSRLTVL.